A selection of T cell receptor beta chains follows, all from one sample in a study of T cell repertoires in cytomegalovirus infection. Their antigens remain unidentified. TCRdb reprocessed the reads via MiXCR and lists one record per CDR3 protein. The sample comprises around 800,000 distinct CDR3 sequences, roughly 33% of which are singletons, and approximately 13% rests with the top ten. Sequencing was performed on cultured CD8+ T cells from PBMCs, taken from culture after CMV antigen stimulation. The source is a human donor in good health (CMV status not recorded). Some clones in this sample may be carry-over from other donors' samples. The CDR3 runs from the conserved cysteine through the conserved F or W. Fields, in order: V gene, D gene, J gene, clone size, CDR3 protein, CDR3 DNA. The D gene is left open where the match is weak. Clone size is not always given. Where it is, it says once, few, many or a class for expanded clones.

TRBV7-6	-	TRBJ1-3	-	CASSFAFRGTSGNTIYF	TGTGCCAGCAGCTTCGCTTTTCGCGGGACAAGTGGAAACACCATATATTTT
TRBV6-1	-	TRBJ2-2	-	CASSYGEAGELFF	TGTGCCAGCAGTTATGGGGAAGCCGGGGAGCTGTTTTTT
TRBV10-3	-	TRBJ2-5	-	CAISESLRFQETQYF	TGTGCCATCAGTGAGTCATTGAGATTCCAAGAGACCCAGTACTTC
TRBV5-4	-	TRBJ1-1	many	CASSYSRGANTEAFF	TGTGCCAGCAGTTACTCCAGGGGTGCGAACACTGAAGCTTTCTTT
TRBV7-9	-	TRBJ1-4	-	CASSLEGPEKLFF	TGTGCCAGCAGCTTAGAGGGGCCTGAAAAACTGTTTTTT
TRBV6-5	TRBD1	TRBJ2-7	-	CASSYSRQGTYEQYF	TGTGCCAGCAGTTACTCGAGACAGGGTACCTACGAGCAGTACTTC
TRBV7-7	-	TRBJ2-3	-	CASSFGRSSTDTQYF	TGTGCTAGCAGCTTTGGAAGATCTAGCACAGATACGCAGTATTTT
TRBV7-9	-	TRBJ2-5	-	CASSPAEVGLQGARGAQYF	TGTGCCAGCAGCCCAGCCGAAGTCGGACTCCAAGGAGCCCGAGGCGCCCAGTACTTC
TRBV4-3	-	TRBJ1-1	-	CASSQDVGQAEAFF	TGCGCCAGCAGCCAAGATGTGGGGCAGGCTGAAGCTTTCTTT
TRBV2	TRBD1	TRBJ1-2	once	CANPTGDNYGYTF	TGTGCCAACCCGACAGGGGATAACTATGGCTACACCTTC
TRBV9	-	TRBJ1-2	-	CASSEAADYGYTF	TGTGCCAGCAGCGAGGCAGCAGACTATGGCTACACCTTC
TRBV28	-	TRBJ1-5	-	CASRGRTHSNQPQHF	TGTGCCAGCAGGGGACGGACACATAGCAATCAGCCCCAGCATTTT
TRBV6-2/TRBV6-3	-	TRBJ1-1	-	CASSPDWIEPHTEAFF	TGTGCCAGCAGCCCGGACTGGATAGAGCCCCACACTGAAGCTTTCTTT
TRBV7-3	TRBD1	TRBJ2-2	few	CASSLQGARAGELFF	TGTGCCAGCAGCTTACAGGGGGCTAGAGCCGGGGAGCTGTTTTTT
TRBV5-5	-	TRBJ2-5	-	CASSNEGPETQYF	TGTGCCAGCAGCAACGAGGGGCCGGAGACCCAGTACTTC
TRBV19	TRBD2	TRBJ2-5	-	CASSMAGGQETQYF	TGTGCCAGTAGTATGGCGGGGGGACAAGAGACCCAGTACTTC
TRBV13	TRBD1	TRBJ2-3	-	CASSLDPGQGTDTQYF	TGTGCCAGCAGCTTAGATCCGGGACAGGGCACAGATACGCAGTATTTT
TRBV19	-	TRBJ2-1	few	CASKEQGGYYEQFF	TGTGCCAGTAAGGAACAGGGAGGATACTATGAGCAGTTCTTC
TRBV6-2/TRBV6-3	-	TRBJ2-1	-	CASSYGGAAEQFF	TGTGCCAGCAGTTACGGGGGGGCAGCTGAGCAGTTCTTC
TRBV7-9	-	TRBJ1-2	-	CANSSSGQNYGYTF	TGTGCCAACAGCTCATCTGGACAGAACTATGGCTACACCTTC
TRBV7-9	TRBD1	TRBJ2-2	-	CASSLRQGAGTGELFF	TGTGCCAGCAGCTTACGGCAGGGGGCCGGGACCGGGGAGCTGTTTTTT
TRBV4-1	TRBD1	TRBJ2-5	-	CASSQVRTGLQETQYF	TGCGCCAGCAGCCAGGTCCGGACAGGGCTTCAAGAGACCCAGTACTTC
TRBV7-9	TRBD1	TRBJ1-1	-	CASSHRDRGFFTEAFF	TGTGCCAGCAGCCACCGGGACAGGGGTTTTTTCACTGAAGCTTTCTTT
TRBV6-6	TRBD1	TRBJ1-2	few	CASSLQGAGDYGYTF	TGTGCCAGCAGTTTACAGGGGGCTGGAGACTATGGCTACACCTTC
TRBV10-2	-	TRBJ2-6	-	CASSRGGTGGSGANVLTF	TGCGCCAGCAGTCGGGGGGGGACAGGTGGCTCTGGGGCCAACGTCCTGACTTTC
TRBV7-6	-	TRBJ2-7	-	CASSLYQGYEQYF	TGTGCCAGCAGCTTATACCAGGGCTACGAGCAGTACTTC
TRBV10-3	-	TRBJ2-6	-	CAISERVSGANVLTF	TGTGCCATCAGTGAGCGGGTGTCTGGGGCCAACGTCCTGACTTTC
TRBV5-4	-	TRBJ2-3	few	CASSWGLTTDTQYF	TGTGCCAGCAGCTGGGGGCTTACCACAGATACGCAGTATTTT
TRBV7-6	TRBD1	TRBJ2-7	-	CASSLVTGTGGSYEQYF	TGTGCCAGCAGCCTGGTAACCGGGACAGGGGGGTCCTACGAGCAGTACTTC
TRBV7-6	TRBD1	TRBJ2-2	many	CASSMGQGASTGELFF	TGTGCCAGCAGCATGGGACAGGGGGCTTCGACCGGGGAGCTGTTTTTT
TRBV10-3	-	TRBJ2-3	-	CAITPGLTSTDTQYF	TGTGCCATCACCCCGGGACTTACTAGCACAGATACGCAGTATTTT
TRBV7-6	TRBD2	TRBJ2-3	-	CASSLDVQRGTDTQYF	TGTGCCAGCAGCTTAGATGTTCAGCGGGGTACAGATACGCAGTATTTT
TRBV4-1	-	TRBJ2-1	-	CASSQYQGRIEDEQFF	TGCGCCAGCAGCCAATACCAGGGCCGGATAGAGGATGAGCAGTTCTTC
TRBV5-4	-	TRBJ1-2	-	CASSLETDYYGYTF	TGTGCCAGCAGCTTGGAGACAGATTACTATGGCTACACCTTC
TRBV9	TRBD1	TRBJ1-3	few	CASSATGVSVSGNTIYF	TGTGCCAGCAGCGCAACAGGGGTCTCCGTCTCTGGAAACACCATATATTTT
TRBV7-6	-	TRBJ1-6	-	CASSPSQTRISPLHF	TGTGCCAGCAGCCCGAGTCAGACTAGGATTTCACCCCTCCACTTT
TRBV12-3/TRBV12-4	-	TRBJ2-1	many	CASSFQGVEAYNEQFF	TGTGCCAGCAGTTTCCAGGGTGTAGAAGCGTACAATGAGCAGTTCTTC
TRBV6-2/TRBV6-3	TRBD1	TRBJ1-5	few	CASSYWGQGIQPQHF	TGTGCCAGCAGTTACTGGGGACAGGGTATTCAGCCCCAGCATTTT
TRBV7-8	-	TRBJ2-7	many	CASSQPGTSHEQYF	TGTGCCAGCAGCCAACCGGGGACATCCCACGAGCAGTACTTC
TRBV20-1	-	TRBJ1-2	-	CSASRGNGYTF	TGCAGTGCTAGCAGAGGGAACGGCTACACCTTC
TRBV28	TRBD1	TRBJ1-4	-	CASSMTGEDEKLFF	TGTGCCAGCAGTATGACAGGGGAGGATGAAAAACTGTTTTTT
TRBV12-5	-	TRBJ1-1	few	CASGLTLSEGRDYYRNTEAFF	TGTGCTAGTGGTTTGACCTTAAGTGAAGGCAGGGACTACTATCGAAACACTGAAGCTTTCTTT
TRBV12-5	-	TRBJ2-1	-	CASGLTGYNEQFF	TGTGCTAGTGGTTTGACAGGCTACAATGAGCAGTTCTTC
TRBV7-2	TRBD1	TRBJ2-5	many	CASSSGTGGLETQYF	TGTGCCAGCAGCTCCGGGACAGGGGGCCTAGAGACCCAGTACTTC
TRBV5-1	-	TRBJ1-1	-	CASSLVGPMNTEAFF	TGCGCCAGCAGCTTGGTGGGGCCCATGAACACTGAAGCTTTCTTT
TRBV5-8	TRBD1	TRBJ2-3	few	CASSTGTGSGTDTQYF	TGTGCCAGCAGCACCGGGACAGGGTCCGGGACAGATACGCAGTATTTT
TRBV6-5	-	TRBJ1-2	few	CASSYRPAGDGYTF	TGTGCCAGCAGTTACAGGCCGGCCGGGGATGGCTACACCTTC
TRBV27	TRBD1	TRBJ2-1	many	CASNPTGAQSNEQFF	TGTGCCAGCAATCCGACAGGGGCCCAGTCCAATGAGCAGTTCTTC
TRBV4-3	-	TRBJ1-5	-	CASSQVMGGNQPQHF	TGCGCCAGCAGCCAAGTAATGGGGGGCAATCAGCCCCAGCATTTT
TRBV7-9	TRBD1	TRBJ1-4	-	CASSSRDRESEKLFF	TGTGCCAGCAGCTCCAGGGACAGGGAAAGTGAAAAACTGTTTTTT
TRBV18	TRBD1	TRBJ1-1	few	CASSLSRDRNTEAFF	TGTGCCAGCTCATTGTCCCGGGACAGGAACACTGAAGCTTTCTTT
TRBV28	-	TRBJ1-5	few	CASRRSVGNPSNQPQHF	TGTGCCAGCAGGCGGTCGGTGGGGAATCCTAGCAATCAGCCCCAGCATTTT
TRBV7-6	TRBD2	TRBJ2-3	many	CASSLSGEGDTQYF	TGTGCCAGCAGCTTATCGGGGGAGGGCGATACGCAGTATTTT
TRBV27	-	TRBJ1-2	-	CASRPTGWDGYTF	TGTGCCAGCAGGCCGACAGGTTGGGATGGCTACACCTTC